These T cell receptor beta chains were read from a single sample in a study of T cells in Graves' hyperthyroidism and ophthalmopathy. TCRdb fed the multiplex PCR reads into MiXCR, producing one record per CDR3 protein. Among about 350,000 distinct CDR3 sequences listed, 19% were seen once. The specimen sequenced was blood. Source of these receptors: a woman aged 18-29 years with Graves' hyperthyroidism. The CDR3 runs from the conserved cysteine through the conserved F or W. Each record gives: clone size, J gene, D gene, V gene, CDR3 protein, CDR3 DNA. A D gene is named only where the DNA matches it firmly. Clone size is given for some rows only: seen once, a few or many times, or a class if the clone is expanded.

>.|TRBJ1-3|.|TRBV30
CAYEEGVPGNTIYF
TGTGCATACGAGGAGGGGGTCCCTGGAAACACCATATATTTT
>few|TRBJ1-2|.|TRBV12-3/TRBV12-4
CASKLPSSYGYTF
TGTGCCAGCAAGCTCCCTAGCAGCTATGGCTACACCTTC
>.|TRBJ1-1|.|TRBV5-6
CASSSRQESMNTEAFF
TGTGCCAGCAGCTCCCGACAGGAGTCCATGAACACTGAAGCTTTCTTT
>few|TRBJ2-4|.|TRBV28
CASSLFLDKAKNIQYF
.
>few|TRBJ1-2|TRBD1|TRBV9
CASSETPGQGGYTF
TGTGCCAGCAGCGAAACCCCGGGACAGGGGGGCTACACCTTC
>once|TRBJ2-7|TRBD1|TRBV12-3/TRBV12-4
CASSRQGNDYEQYF
TGTGCCAGCAGCCGACAGGGGAATGACTACGAGCAGTACTTC
>many|TRBJ1-1|TRBD1|TRBV10-3
CAISGTGRNTEAFF
TGTGCCATCTCGGGGACAGGGCGGAACACTGAAGCTTTCTTT
>many|TRBJ2-5|.|TRBV7-7
CASSPRPLEGETQYF
TGTGCTAGCAGTCCACGCCCCCTAGAAGGGGAGACCCAGTACTTC
>many|TRBJ1-6|.|TRBV15
CATSRDLRSYNSPLHF
TGTGCCACCAGCAGAGATCTCCGCTCCTATAATTCACCCCTCCACTTT
>.|TRBJ2-7|TRBD1|TRBV11-1
CASSVLGQGSSYEQYF
TGTGCCAGCTCCGTCCTGGGACAGGGCAGCTCCTACGAGCAGTACTTC
>many|TRBJ2-7|TRBD2|TRBV6-2/TRBV6-3
CASSYRTSTEQYF
TGTGCCAGCAGTTACAGGACTAGCACCGAGCAGTACTTC
>.|TRBJ2-5|.|TRBV24-1
CATSTPGDALETQYF
TGTGCCACCAGTACACCGGGGGACGCGTTAGAGACCCAGTACTTC
>few|TRBJ2-7|.|TRBV10-3
CATRSEPRDISYEQYF
TGTGCCACACGGTCGGAACCTCGGGACATATCCTACGAGCAGTACTTC
>many|TRBJ1-1|.|TRBV10-3
CAISEPDPRAEAFF
TGTGCCATCAGTGAGCCGGACCCGAGGGCTGAAGCTTTCTTT